Below, 27 T cell receptor beta chains from the same sample are listed, as sequenced in a study of cytomegalovirus exposure and HLA in healthy donors (dated by TCRdb to about 2017). The library was made by the immunoSEQ multiplex PCR assay. TCRdb provides this immuneACCESS table in a form limited to in-frame rearrangements. Some clones are lacking; in checked studies, under half of them reflect an unresolved V gene, and why the rest are absent is not known. Here the sample has under 150,000 clones; approximately 86% occur a single time. Jointly, the top ten make up around 10% of the sample. The sequenced material came from PBMCs. Receptors originate from a man aged 18 to 29 in good health and CMV-seropositive.

The chain combines TRBV6-5 with TRBJ1-5, with TRBD1 as a possible D gene (6 bases). Trimming took 6 bases from V and 1 from J, leaving 10 bases between them. The CDR3 length is 14 residues. Germline CDR1 is MNHEY and CDR2 is SVGAGI. The CDR3 DNA follows: TGTGCCAGCAGAACCAGGGGAAGCAATCAGCCCCAGCATTTT. Translated: CASRTRGSNQPQHF.

J is TRBJ1-1 and V is TRBV9; the match to TRBD1 covers 7 bases. CDR3 length: 15 amino acids. V lost 0 bases and J lost 1; bases outside the gene matches: 3. Per germline, CDR1 SGDLS and CDR2 YYNGEE. The CDR3 reads CASSVGRQGNTEAFF. The DNA of the CDR3 is TGTGCCAGCAGCGTAGGACGACAGGGGAACACTGAAGCTTTCTTT.

This sequence joins TRBV2 and TRBJ2-1, with a tentative D call TRBD2 (5 bases). CDR1 is SNHLY, CDR2 FYNNEI, per germline. The CDR3 contains 14 residues. V lost 10 bases to trimming and J lost 0 bases, with 13 bases between them. CDR3 bases: TGTGCCACCCTGAGGGCTTTCTCCTACAATGAGCAGTTCTTC. It yields the protein CATLRAFSYNEQFF.

The CDR3 bases are TGTGCCATCAGTGATAGTGGGACATCATCCTACGAGCAGTACTTC. Protein sequence: CAISDSGTSSYEQYF. This chain links TRBV10-3 with TRBJ2-7, with a tentative D call TRBD1 (6 bases). V lost 3 bases, J lost 1 base, and 13 bases lay in between. The length of the CDR3 is 15 residues. Looked up from germline, CDR1 is ENHRY and CDR2 is SYGVKD.

CDR3 loop: CSVVRDRGHYEQYF. CDR3 bases: TGCAGCGTTGTTCGGGACAGAGGGCATTACGAGCAGTACTTC. The chain links TRBV29-1 to TRBJ2-7; 7 positions agree with TRBD1. The J segment lost 4 bases and the V segment lost 4 bases, leaving 10 bases of the junction unmatched. CDR3 length: 14 amino acids. The germline gives CDR1 SQVTM, CDR2 ANQGSEA.

The V gene is TRBV19, the J gene TRBJ1-2; no definite D call. V was shortened by 5 bases and J by 7 bases, with 17 bases between the two germline ends. Germline V gene sequence: CDR1 LNHDA, CDR2 SQIVND (reference sequence). The CDR3 totals 14 residues. CDR3 protein: CASSYEGAGGGYTF. In nucleotides, the CDR3 is TGTGCCAGTAGTTATGAGGGAGCAGGTGGTGGCTACACCTTC.

The V gene is TRBV5-1, the J gene TRBJ2-1; possible D gene TRBD1, 6 bases. The CDR3 is 15 amino acids. Germline CDR1 reads SGHRS; CDR2 reads YFSETQ. V lost 0 bases to trimming and J lost 5 bases, with 12 bases between them. CDR3 region: CASSLEGTPHNEQFF. The CDR3 region has the DNA TGCGCCAGCAGCTTGGAAGGGACACCCCACAATGAGCAGTTCTTC.

The chain is built from TRBV9 and TRBJ2-7; D may be TRBD1 (6 bases). Germline loops: CDR1 SGDLS, CDR2 YYNGEE. Deletions cut 3 bases from V and 2 bases from J, with 15 bases between. The CDR3 runs 15 residues. The CDR3 nucleotides are TGTGCCAGCAGCGCCGCCGGGACACCGGCCTACGAGCAGTACTTC. It specifies CASSAAGTPAYEQYF.

The chain is built from TRBV5-6 and TRBJ1-2; D ambiguous. Germline V CDR1 and CDR2: SGHDT, YYEEEE. With 2 bases removed from V and 6 bases from J, the gap between germline ends came to 11 bases. The CDR3 covers 13 residues. The CDR3: CASSLRGIDGYTF. CDR3 sequence (DNA): TGTGCCAGCAGCTTAAGAGGGATCGATGGCTACACCTTC.

The V gene is TRBV5-5, the J gene TRBJ2-3, with a tentative D call TRBD2 (5 bases). The V gene's germline CDR1 is SGHKS and CDR2 YYEKEE (reference sequence). This CDR3 has 16 amino acids. The ends were cut back, 5 bases at V and 0 bases at J, with 16 bases in the middle. As DNA, the CDR3 is TGTGCCAGCAGATTACAAGCGGACTCTAGCACAGATACGCAGTATTTT. This codes for CASRLQADSSTDTQYF. The entire variable domain, with the rest obtained from reference TRBV5-5 and TRBJ2-3, is as follows: DAGVTQSPTHLIKTRGQQVTLRCSPISGHKSVSWYQQVLGQGPQFIFQYYEKEERGRGNFPDRFSARQFPNYSSELNVNALLLGDSALYLCASRLQADSSTDTQYFGPGTRLTVL.

The rearrangement links TRBV2 to TRBJ2-7, with 7 nucleotides matching TRBD1. Germline loops: CDR1 SNHLY, CDR2 FYNNEI. With 4 bases clipped from V and 5 bases from J, the junction kept 8 bases outside the gene matches. The CDR3 is made up of 14 amino acids. This CDR3 is CASSAGQVGHEQYF. Here the CDR3 DNA reads TGTGCCAGCAGTGCCGGACAGGTCGGCCACGAGCAGTACTTC.

CDR3 in amino acids: CASSLVSEGAQETQYF. Here the CDR3 DNA reads TGTGCCAGCAGCTTGGTGTCCGAGGGGGCCCAAGAGACCCAGTACTTC. This rearrangement joins TRBV5-6 to TRBJ2-5; 7 nucleotides align to TRBD1. CDR1 and CDR2 (germline): SGHDT, YYEEEE. This CDR3 region has 16 residues. The V gene end was trimmed by 0 bases and the J gene end by 1 base; junction bases not matched to a gene: 6.

V and J are TRBV7-9 and TRBJ1-2, with D tentatively TRBD1 (6 bases). Trimming cost V 1 base and J 5 bases, with 11 bases left between them. This CDR3 is built from 14 residues. Germline values: CDR1 SEHNR, CDR2 FQNEAQ (reference sequence). The CDR3 DNA follows: TGTGCCAGCAGCTTAGGGGGGGGCCAGTATGGCTACACCTTC. Translated, it gives CASSLGGGQYGYTF.

The chain couples TRBV19 to TRBJ1-2, with D possibly TRBD1 on 5 matching bases. V gave up 3 bases and J gave up 8 bases, with 10 bases separating them. This CDR3 region has 12 residues. In germline, CDR1 is LNHDA, CDR2 SQIVND (reference sequence). As DNA, the CDR3 is TGTGCCAGTAGTATCCCCAGGGAAGGCTACACCTTC. Translation gives CASSIPREGYTF. The variable domain in full, completed from reference TRBV19 and TRBJ1-2, reads DGGITQSPKYLFRKEGQNVTLSCEQNLNHDAMYWYRQDPGQGLRLIYYSQIVNDFQKGDIAEGYSVSREKKESFPLTVTSAQKNPTAFYLCASSIPREGYTFGSGTRLTVV.

The chain links TRBV2 to TRBJ2-3, with 11 bases fitting TRBD2. Germline CDR1 SNHLY, CDR2 FYNNEI. V was pared by 5 bases and J by 2 bases, with 6 bases of the junction left unmatched. This CDR3 contains 16 residues. The DNA of the CDR3 is TGTGCCAGCAGTCAACGACTAGCGGGGATCACAGATACGCAGTATTTT. It is translated as CASSQRLAGITDTQYF.

The chain employs TRBV19 and TRBJ2-1; 9 nucleotides match TRBD2. CDR1 is LNHDA and CDR2 is SQIVND in the germline V gene (reference sequence). This CDR3 is built from 18 residues. J gave up 7 bases and V 5 bases, and 18 bases lay outside the gene matches. CDR3 nucleotide sequence: TGTGCCAGTAGTCTAAGGGGGCGGGAGGGCCTTATCAATAATGAGCAGTTCTTC. This codes for CASSLRGREGLINNEQFF.

The genes are TRBV13 and TRBJ2-7; tentative D call: TRBD1 (5 bases). This CDR3 comprises 14 residues. Germline-derived CDR1 and CDR2 are PRHDT and FYEKMQ (reference sequence). The ends were cut back, 7 bases at V and 1 base at J, with 14 bases in the middle. CDR3 loop: CASTRRGLSYEQYF. The CDR3 coding sequence is TGTGCCAGCACTAGAAGGGGTCTTTCCTACGAGCAGTACTTC.

V usage is TRBV10-2 and J usage is TRBJ2-7; 7 bases fit TRBD2. This CDR3 has 15 amino acids. Germline loops: CDR1 WSHSY, CDR2 SAAADI. After removal of 7 bases from V and 0 bases from J, the junction contained 9 bases not matched to a gene. CDR3 coding DNA: TGCGCCAGCAACCGACTAGCTAGGCCCTCCTACGAGCAGTACTTC. This sequence encodes CASNRLARPSYEQYF.

The gene calls are TRBV10-1 and TRBJ2-2, with D perhaps TRBD1 (5 bases). The CDR3 is 14 residues long. V lost 6 bases and J lost 3, with 11 bases in between. Germline values: CDR1 WNHNN, CDR2 SYGVQD (reference sequence). As DNA, the CDR3 is TGCGCCAGCAGACCGACAGACGACACCGGGGAGCTGTTTTTT. Its protein is CASRPTDDTGELFF.

The chain joins TRBV5-1 to TRBJ2-2; TRBD2 might be the D (6 bases). In germline, CDR1 is SGHRS, CDR2 YFSETQ. Trimming stripped 4 bases from V and 7 bases from J, with 11 bases between. This CDR3 contains 13 residues. The CDR3 DNA sequence: TGCGCCAGCAGCAAGGAGGGGCACGGGGAGCTGTTTTTT. Translated, it gives CASSKEGHGELFF. The variable domain in full, with the rest retrieved from reference TRBV5-1 and TRBJ2-2, is KAGVTQTPRYLIKTRGQQVTLSCSPISGHRSVSWYQQTPGQGLQFLFEYFSETQRNKGNFPGRFSGRQFSNSRSEMNVSTLELGDSALYLCASSKEGHGELFFGEGSRLTVL.

J is TRBJ1-2 and V is TRBV2; 9 nucleotides match TRBD1. After removal of 6 bases from V and 6 bases from J, the junction contained 14 bases not matched to a gene. CDR1 is SNHLY, CDR2 FYNNEI, per germline. CDR3 length equals 16 residues. CDR3 sequence: CASSLPDRGQLDGYTF. For the CDR3, the DNA is TGTGCCAGCAGCCTCCCGGACAGGGGTCAGCTGGATGGCTACACCTTC. Together with reference TRBV2 and TRBJ1-2, the CDR3 gives the full variable domain: EPEVTQTPSHQVTQMGQEVILRCVPISNHLYFYWYRQILGQKVEFLVSFYNNEISEKSEIFDDQFSVERPDGSNFTLKIRSTKLEDSAMYFCASSLPDRGQLDGYTFGSGTRLTVV.

The gene calls are TRBV7-8 and TRBJ2-3; 8 nucleotides align to TRBD1. The V gene's germline CDR1 is SGHVS and CDR2 FQNEAQ. The ends lost 5 bases at V and 0 bases at J; junction bases unmatched: 7. The length of the CDR3 is 16 residues. This CDR3 is CASSARQGLSTDTQYF. The CDR3 region has the DNA TGTGCCAGCAGCGCCAGACAGGGGTTAAGCACAGATACGCAGTATTTT.

This chain connects TRBV5-1 to TRBJ1-2; D gene ambiguous. CDR1 SGHRS and CDR2 YFSETQ come from the germline V gene. The CDR3 runs 14 residues. Deletions cut 1 base from V and 6 bases from J, with 13 bases between. The CDR3 here is CASSLTAPVDGYTF. Here the CDR3 DNA reads TGCGCCAGCAGCTTGACAGCACCGGTGGATGGCTACACCTTC.

The chain has TRBV10-1 and TRBJ2-6; D is possibly TRBD1 (6 bases). The CDR3 consists of 15 residues. The germline gives CDR1 WNHNN, CDR2 SYGVQD (reference sequence). V was trimmed by 11 bases and J by 0 bases, leaving 14 bases between them. CDR3: CAVPGQPSGANVLTF. The CDR3 coding sequence is TGCGCCGTCCCGGGACAACCCTCTGGGGCCAACGTCCTGACTTTC.

V and J are TRBV29-1 and TRBJ2-1, with TRBD2 identical over 10 bases. V was pared by 4 bases and J by 0 bases, with 3 bases of the junction left unmatched. Germline V gives CDR1 SQVTM, CDR2 ANQGSEA. The CDR3 length is 15 residues. The CDR3 region is CSVGGLASSYNEQFF. The CDR3 region has the DNA TGCAGCGTTGGGGGACTAGCGAGCTCCTACAATGAGCAGTTCTTC.

The chain employs TRBV11-2 and TRBJ1-4; perhaps TRBD1 as D (6 bases). V was pared by 5 bases and J by 8 bases, with 21 bases between. Germline V lookup: CDR1 SGHAT, CDR2 FQNNGV. This CDR3 comprises 16 residues. The CDR3 sequence is CASSPGRRGGLEKLFF. CDR3 bases: TGTGCCAGCAGCCCCGGCCGTCGGGGGGGCCTGGAAAAACTGTTTTTT.

The rearrangement joins TRBV19 to TRBJ1-6; 9 bases are shared with TRBD1. This CDR3 region has 15 residues. CDR1 LNHDA and CDR2 SQIVND come from the germline V gene (reference sequence). V gave up 9 bases and J gave up 5 bases; unmatched junction bases: 8. CDR3 region: CASRTGATNNSPLHF. Written as DNA, the CDR3 is TGTGCCAGCCGGACAGGGGCCACCAATAATTCACCCCTCCACTTT.